This T cell receptor beta chain comes out of a study of OX40 agonist ivuxolimab in advanced cancers. Across the whole study: At doses from 0.01 to 10 mg/kg, patients were given intravenous ivuxolimab every 2 weeks. A partial response was reached by three patients: one with hepatocellular carcinoma and two with cutaneous melanoma.

Generated by immunoSEQ multiplex PCR, the TCRdb table keeps only in-frame clones and is missing some. The data contain about 65,000 clones, around 86% of them seen just once; the ten biggest clones take up approximately 0.37%. Germline CDR1 and CDR2: LGHNA and YNFKEQ. V was cut by 0 bases and J by 5 bases, with 10 bases left in between. The CDR3 covers 14 residues. The sample consisted of CD4+ or CD8+ T cells sorted from blood, taken in a trial of the OX40 agonist ivuxolimab. The clonotype originates from an adult with an advanced solid tumor such as melanoma, head and neck, liver or kidney cancer. The chain has TRBV4-2 and TRBJ1-2; D remains ambiguous. CDR3 nucleotides: TGTGCCAGCAGCCAAGATCCACAGACGTATGGCTACACCTTC. Its protein product is CASSQDPQTYGYTF.